This paragraph reports one TCR beta chain. Original processing methods: For nucleated cells, counts were estimated from reference gene primer amplification. TCRdb's table, derived via immunoSEQ multiplex PCR, lists solely in-frame clones and lacks some. V and J calls and clone size follow that table, whereas D and trimming were derived from the DNA. The sample carries 150,000 to 200,000 clones, 70% to 90% recorded once. This record comes from a study of blood T cell repertoires in COVID-19. At the level of the study: From the United States, Italy and Spain came samples of acute and convalescent COVID-19. PBMCs, B-cell-depleted T cells, or T cells provided the cDNA or gDNA that made up the material.

Seattle enrolled patients during active infection and tracked them longitudinally. The J segment lost 3 bases and the V segment lost 2 bases, leaving 11 bases of the junction unmatched. The CDR3 totals 18 residues. Germline lookup yields CDR1 MNHNS and CDR2 SASEGT. The chain recombines TRBV6-1 with TRBJ1-1; 11 bases fit TRBD1. Sample: peripheral blood. This receptor was taken from a woman aged 60-75 years with COVID-19, enrolled during active disease. This chain's CDR3 is CASSEMGGQGVWYTEAFF. As DNA, the CDR3 is TGTGCCAGCAGTGAAATGGGGGGACAGGGGGTTTGGTACACTGAAGCTTTCTTT.